This TCR beta chain was sequenced in a study of radiation and T cells in renal cell carcinoma. Study as a whole: Nephrectomy followed 15 Gy stereotactic body radiation by 4 weeks. Study-level findings and limits: Top tumor clonotypes rose in blood 2 weeks post-radiation, then contracted. Without pretreatment biopsies, baseline tumor clonotype presence was undetermined.

CDR3 length equals 15 residues. CDR1 SGHVT and CDR2 SQSDAQ come from the germline V gene. V shed 3 bases and J 7 bases; nucleotides not matched to a gene: 9. Generated by immunoSEQ multiplex PCR, the TCRdb table keeps only in-frame clones and is missing some. The sample has about 91,000 clones, approximately 83% seen once; the top ten hold around 5.8%. Time point noted: baseline pretreatment blood. Treatment meaning: 15 Gy SBRT to primary tumor, nephrectomy 4 weeks later. A note on this clone: As yet, its antigen is unknown.

The sequencing used blood, collected from a patient whose treatment included radiotherapy and nephrectomy. The TCR originated in a man aged 55 to 70 with renal cell carcinoma. The chain uses TRBV7-4 and TRBJ2-7; 10 bases match TRBD2. The CDR3 nucleotides read TGTGCCAGCAGCTTGGGAGCGGGAGGGCCAGGAGAGCAGTACTTC. This translates into CASSLGAGGPGEQYF.